This TCR beta chain was captured in a study of spatial heterogeneity in lung cancer. General study results and limits: How many expanded intratumoral alpha and beta TCRs were present tracked the tumor mutation count, which was a count of nonsynonymous mutations.

Relative to its sample, this clonotype is medium-sized. Its antigen is currently unknown. MiXCR, applied by TCRdb to the 5' RACE reads, yields one record per CDR3 protein. Of roughly 11,000 distinct CDR3 sequences in the sample, about 15% were seen once. Time point of the sample: sample taken at primary tumor resection. Trimming left V 2 bases short and J 6 bases short, with 5 bases between. CDR1 is LNHDA and CDR2 is SQIVND in the germline V gene (reference sequence). CDR3 size: 12 residues. The clonotype comes from a male donor with early-stage non-small cell lung cancer. V is TRBV19 and J is TRBJ2-1; no firm D call. Source: lung tumor tissue, taken at surgery. The CDR3, as DNA: TGTGCCAGTAGTATAACGGTCAATGAGCAGTTCTTC. Protein product: CASSITVNEQFF.